This T cell receptor beta chain was observed in a study of blood T cell repertoires in COVID-19. On the study more broadly: Acute and convalescent COVID-19 specimens originated in the United States, Italy and Spain. Sources were T cells, B-cell-depleted T cells, or PBMCs; the material itself was cDNA or gDNA.

The CDR3 sequence is 15 residues long. Per germline, CDR1 SEHNR and CDR2 FQNEAQ (reference sequence). V gave up 1 base and J gave up 4 bases; unmatched junction bases: 1. Study processing details: Reference gene primer amplification gave estimated nucleated cell counts. This table comes from immunoSEQ multiplex PCR, and its TCRdb copy is limited to in-frame clones, with some not included. D and trimming come from the DNA, and the V and J calls and clone size come from that table. The sample holds some 240,000 clones, 87% seen once. A note on this clone: Other DNA sequences in the sample encode the same CDR3.

The sequenced sample consisted of peripheral blood. This TCR came from a man aged 55 to 69 who had recovered from COVID-19. This sequence joins TRBV7-9 and TRBJ1-5; TRBD1 matches 10 bases. The CDR3 here is CASSLGTGGNQPQHF. The CDR3 coding sequence is TGTGCCAGCAGCTTAGGGACAGGGGGAAATCAGCCCCAGCATTTT.